Detailed here is one TCR beta chain. There were TCR beta CDR3 regions amplified from RNA transcripts. Primed by the HTBI set, a first-round RT-PCR was run on the TCR CDR3. TCRdb re-derived calls from the multiplex PCR reads in MiXCR, one entry per CDR3 protein. Of some 350,000 distinct CDR3 sequences listed, roughly 15% are singletons. The data were taken from a study of T cells in Graves' hyperthyroidism and ophthalmopathy. V lost 3 bases and J lost 7, with 10 bases in between. CDR1 is SQVTM and CDR2 is ANQGSEA in the germline V gene. The CDR3 runs to 12 residues. Fresh peripheral blood, less than 11 ml of it, supplied the PBMCs.

Sequencing was carried out using blood. The chain couples TRBV29-1 to TRBJ2-1; TRBD1 might be the D (5 bases). This receptor was taken from a woman aged 60-75 years with Graves' ophthalmopathy. Here the CDR3 DNA reads TGCAGCGTTGAGAACAGGTTGAATGAGCAGTTCTTC. This encodes CSVENRLNEQFF.